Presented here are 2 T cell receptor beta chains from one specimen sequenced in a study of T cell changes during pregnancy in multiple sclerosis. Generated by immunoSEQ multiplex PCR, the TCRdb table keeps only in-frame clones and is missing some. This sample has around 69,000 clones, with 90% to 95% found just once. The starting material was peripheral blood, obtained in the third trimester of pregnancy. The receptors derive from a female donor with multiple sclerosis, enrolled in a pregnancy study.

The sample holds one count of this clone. The CDR3 DNA sequence: TGTGCCAGCAGTGGGGACAGAGCCTCTGATCAGCCCCAGCATTTT. This encodes CASSGDRASDQPQHF. The chain combines TRBV28 with TRBJ1-5; 7 bases align to TRBD1. The germline gives CDR1 MDHEN, CDR2 SYDVKM. The CDR3 runs 15 residues. Trimming removed 5 bases from V and 5 bases from J; junction bases left unmatched: 9.

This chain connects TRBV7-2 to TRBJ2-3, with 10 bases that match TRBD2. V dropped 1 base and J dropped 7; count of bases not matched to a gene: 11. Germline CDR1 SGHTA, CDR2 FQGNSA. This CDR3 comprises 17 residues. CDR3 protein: CASSLVIAGGLVNTQYF. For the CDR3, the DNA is TGTGCCAGCAGCTTAGTAATAGCGGGAGGTTTAGTTAATACGCAGTATTTT.